The 12 T cell receptor beta chains presented below share a single source sample, sequenced in a study of radiotherapy plus CTLA-4 blockade in lung cancer. The method was immunoSEQ multiplex PCR; TCRdb's version includes in-frame clones alone and lacks a portion of them. The sample has approximately 75,000 clones, roughly 78% seen once. The material was peripheral blood, obtained from a patient treated with radiotherapy plus ipilimumab. Source of these receptors: a human donor with non-small cell lung cancer who had a complete response to radiotherapy plus ipilimumab.

This clone was detected only once. This rearrangement joins TRBV10-3 to TRBJ1-4; TRBD1 agrees at 8 bases. Trimming cost V 6 bases and J 0 bases; bases outside gene matches: 12. Germline CDR1 ENHRY, CDR2 SYGVKD. CDR3 length: 18 residues. CDR3 DNA sequence: TGTGCCATCAGCCCAGGGCAGGGGGCTTTTACAACTAATGAAAAACTGTTTTTT. This encodes CAISPGQGAFTTNEKLFF.

The chain is built from TRBV5-8 and TRBJ1-2, with D uncertain. CDR3 length equals 15 residues. Germline values: CDR1 SGHTS, CDR2 YDEGEE. Trimming removed 4 bases at V and 4 bases at J, with 17 bases between. CDR3 nucleotide sequence: TGTGCCAGCAGCCGGGTAGGGCTAGGGATCTATGGCTACACCTTC. Its translation: CASSRVGLGIYGYTF.

This chain's CDR3 is CASNLTSNEQYV. The CDR3 region has the DNA TGTGCCAGCAACCTGACTAGCAACGAGCAGTACGTC. The V call is TRBV27, the J call TRBJ2-7, with 7 bases lining up with TRBD2. Losses at the gene ends were 7 bases for V and 5 bases for J; bases not matched to a gene: 5. The CDR3 length is 12 residues. The germline V gene encodes CDR1 MNHEY and CDR2 SMNVEV (reference sequence).

This clone came up a few times. The V gene is TRBV29-1, the J gene TRBJ2-1; 10 bases agree with TRBD2. Trimming removed 2 bases from V and 4 bases from J; junction bases left unmatched: 5. Germline V lookup: CDR1 SQVTM, CDR2 ANQGSEA. This CDR3 is built from 15 residues. This CDR3 is CSVEPRTSGYNEQFF. The CDR3 DNA sequence: TGCAGCGTTGAACCTCGGACTAGCGGATACAATGAGCAGTTCTTC.

The chain couples TRBV15 to TRBJ2-2; D is unresolved. V lost 0 bases and J lost 3, with 8 bases in between. Germline V gene data show CDR1 as LNHNV and CDR2 as YYDKDF (reference sequence). The CDR3 runs to 15 residues. The CDR3 is CATSRETPHTGELFF. For the CDR3, the DNA is TGTGCCACCAGCAGAGAAACCCCCCACACCGGGGAGCTGTTTTTT. Supplemented by reference TRBV15 and TRBJ2-2, the full variable domain reads DAMVIQNPRYQVTQFGKPVTLSCSQTLNHNVMYWYQQKSSQAPKLLFHYYDKDFNNEADTPDNFQSRRPNTSFCFLDIRSPGLGDTAMYLCATSRETPHTGELFFGEGSRLTVL.

The V gene is TRBV18, the J gene TRBJ2-1; D ambiguous. The germline CDR1 and CDR2 sequences are KGHSH and LQKENI. V shed 4 bases and J shed 6 bases, with 13 bases lying between them. This CDR3 has 14 amino acids. The CDR3 region has the DNA TGTGCCAGCTCACGAACTACCAATCCCAATGAGCAGTTCTTC. Translating gives CASSRTTNPNEQFF.

The sample holds a few counts of this clone. This chain links TRBV25-1 with TRBJ1-3; 7 nucleotides line up with TRBD1. V was pared by 7 bases and J by 4 bases, with 10 bases of the junction left unmatched. Germline loops: CDR1 MGHDK, CDR2 SYGVNS. This CDR3 contains 15 residues. In DNA, the CDR3 is TGTGCCAGCACCAATCTCCAGGGGGTCGGAAACACCATATATTTT. Translating it yields CASTNLQGVGNTIYF.

This clone has just one count. The J gene is TRBJ2-1, the V gene TRBV6-6; D unclear. The CDR3 is 13 residues long. Germline lookup yields CDR1 MNHNY and CDR2 SVGAGI (reference sequence). V was cut by 2 bases and J by 4 bases, with 6 bases left in between. In DNA, the CDR3 is TGTGCCAGCAGTTACGGAGCTTACAATGAGCAGTTCTTC. Protein sequence: CASSYGAYNEQFF.

The table lists this clone with a few counts. J is TRBJ1-4 and V is TRBV6-1; 8 bases map to TRBD1. Germline CDR1 and CDR2: MNHNS and SASEGT. CDR3 length equals 16 residues. Trimming took 4 bases from V and 8 from J; bases not matched to a gene: 12. CDR3 in amino acids: CASSGGQANLEEKLFF. DNA of the CDR3: TGTGCCAGCAGTGGGGGACAGGCCAACCTTGAGGAAAAACTGTTTTTT.

The DNA of the CDR3 is TGCGCCAGCAGCCCCATGGGGGGGGGCGTAGAGCAGTACTTC. The encoded protein is CASSPMGGGVEQYF. V is TRBV5-1 and J is TRBJ2-7, with D perhaps TRBD2 (7 bases). The germline V gene has CDR1 SGHRS and CDR2 YFSETQ. The CDR3 is 14 amino acids. The ends were cut back, 4 bases at V and 7 bases at J, with 18 bases in the middle.

V is TRBV7-2 and J is TRBJ2-5; D gene unclear. Germline loops: CDR1 SGHTA, CDR2 FQGNSA. The CDR3 length is 13 residues. The ends were cut back, 7 bases at V and 5 bases at J, with 14 bases in the middle. The DNA of the CDR3 is TGTGCCAGCAATACTGGCCCGACGGAGACCCAGTACTTC. It codes for CASNTGPTETQYF. Filled out from reference TRBV7-2 and TRBJ2-5, the complete variable domain reads GAGVSQSPSNKVTEKGKDVELRCDPISGHTALYWYRQSLGQGLEFLIYFQGNSAPDKSGLPSDRFSAERTGGSVSTLTIQRTQQEDSAVYLCASNTGPTETQYFGPGTRLLVL.

The genes are TRBV7-2 and TRBJ1-4; D unclear. V was clipped by 1 base and J by 10 bases, with 7 bases between them. Germline CDR1 reads SGHTA; CDR2 reads FQGNSA. The CDR3 spans 12 residues. This CDR3 is CASSLERGKLFF. CDR3 coding DNA: TGTGCCAGCAGCTTAGAACGTGGAAAACTGTTTTTT. Based on the CDR3 plus reference TRBV7-2 and TRBJ1-4, the full variable domain is GAGVSQSPSNKVTEKGKDVELRCDPISGHTALYWYRQSLGQGLEFLIYFQGNSAPDKSGLPSDRFSAERTGGSVSTLTIQRTQQEDSAVYLCASSLERGKLFFGSGTQLSVL.